This T cell receptor (beta chain) came from a study of TIL therapy for anti-PD-1-resistant metastatic lung cancer. The libraries were made with immunoSEQ v3. Data came from immunoSEQ multiplex PCR; TCRdb stores just in-frame clones and leaves some out. Seen here are approximately 50,000 clones, 79% observed once, and the top ten hold roughly 16%. Time point of the sample: pre-treatment sample, taken before nivolumab and TIL therapy. The CDR3 is 15 residues long. V lost 2 bases and J lost 7; bases outside the gene matches: 8. The V gene's germline CDR1 is SGHDT and CDR2 YYEEEE. J is TRBJ1-4 and V is TRBV5-6, with 7 bases that match TRBD1. The sequence was collected from a man aged 65 to 79 with non-small cell lung cancer. The source was blood, collected at baseline. The CDR3 bases are TGTGCCAGCAGCTTACGGACAGGCGGAATTGAAAAACTGTTTTTT. This translates into CASSLRTGGIEKLFF.